Given below is one TCR beta chain in context. Its cognate antigen is unknown. After removal of 5 bases from V and 5 bases from J, the junction contained 7 bases not matched to a gene. The germline CDR1 and CDR2 sequences are SGHTA and FQGNSA. This CDR3 comprises 15 residues. This specimen belongs to a study of OX40 agonist ivuxolimab in advanced cancers. About the study: From 23 to 79 years was the age range, with a mean of around 54 years, and 70% to 85% were male. Whole-study findings and limits: Relative to CD4+ cells, CD8+ T cells on average had more expanded clones.

Patients were ruled out by autoimmune disease history or systemic immunosuppression. The table came from immunoSEQ multiplex PCR; TCRdb's copy has only in-frame clones and leaves some out. This table has tens of thousands of clones, roughly 85% appearing once. Sample: CD4+ or CD8+ T cells sorted from blood, taken in a trial of the OX40 agonist ivuxolimab. V usage is TRBV7-2 and J usage is TRBJ2-7, with 12 bases matching TRBD2. This sequence originates from an adult with an advanced solid tumor such as melanoma, head and neck, liver or kidney cancer. CDR3 sequence reads: CASSRTSGALHEQYF. CDR3 in DNA: TGTGCCAGCAGCAGGACTAGCGGGGCGCTACACGAGCAGTACTTC.